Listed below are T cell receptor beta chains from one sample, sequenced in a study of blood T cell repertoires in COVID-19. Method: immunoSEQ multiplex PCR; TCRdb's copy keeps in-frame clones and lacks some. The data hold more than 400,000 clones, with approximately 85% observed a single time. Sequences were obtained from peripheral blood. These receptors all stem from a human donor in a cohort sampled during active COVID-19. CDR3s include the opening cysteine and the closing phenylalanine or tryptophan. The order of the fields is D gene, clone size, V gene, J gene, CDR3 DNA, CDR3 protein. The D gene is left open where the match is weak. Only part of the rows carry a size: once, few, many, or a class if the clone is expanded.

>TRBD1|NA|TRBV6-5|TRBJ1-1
TGTGCCAGCGGACAGGGGTTGAACACTGAAGCTTTCTTT
CASGQGLNTEAFF
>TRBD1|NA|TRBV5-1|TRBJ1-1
TGCGCCAGCAGCTTTGAGGGGGCGCCGACTGAAGCTTTCTTT
CASSFEGAPTEAFF
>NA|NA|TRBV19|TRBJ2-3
TGTGCCAGTAGTACCGAGGATACGCAGTATTTT
CASSTEDTQYF
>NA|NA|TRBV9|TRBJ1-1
TGTGCCAGCAGCGTAGGTCCGGGGAAGAACACTGAAGCTTTCTTT
CASSVGPGKNTEAFF
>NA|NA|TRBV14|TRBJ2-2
TGTGCCAGCAGCCAACTTAATACCGGGGAGCTGTTTTTT
CASSQLNTGELFF
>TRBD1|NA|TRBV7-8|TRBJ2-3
TGTGCCAGCAGCTTTACGTCCCTGGGACAGGGGAGCACAGATACGCAGTATTTT
CASSFTSLGQGSTDTQYF
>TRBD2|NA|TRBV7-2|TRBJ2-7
TGTGCCAGCAGCTTAGCGTTGACTAGCGGGAGTTACGAGCAGTACTTC
CASSLALTSGSYEQYF
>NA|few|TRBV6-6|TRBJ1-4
TGTGCCAGCAGAAACGACAGGCGGAATGAAAAACTGTTTTTT
CASRNDRRNEKLFF
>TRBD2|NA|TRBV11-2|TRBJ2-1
TGTGCCAGCAGCTTAGGGGCTAGCGGGGCCAATGAGCAGTTCTTC
CASSLGASGANEQFF
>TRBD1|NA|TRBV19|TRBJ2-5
TGTGCCAGTAGTGAGACAGGGCAAGAGACCCAGTACTTC
CASSETGQETQYF
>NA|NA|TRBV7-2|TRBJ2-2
TGTGCCAGCACCCCCGGGGGAGCCGGAGCCGGGGAGCTGTTTTTT
CASTPGGAGAGELFF
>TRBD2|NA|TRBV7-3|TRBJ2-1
TGTGCCAGCAGCATCTGGGGGGGTAATGAGCAGTTCTTC
CASSIWGGNEQFF
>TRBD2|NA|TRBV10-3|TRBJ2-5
TGTGCCATCAGTGAACTAGCGGGAGAGGGAGAGACCCAGTACTTC
CAISELAGEGETQYF
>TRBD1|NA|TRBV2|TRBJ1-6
TGTGCCAGCACCATGACAGGGGGCAATTCACCCCTCCACTTT
CASTMTGGNSPLHF
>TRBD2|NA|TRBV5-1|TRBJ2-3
TGCGCCAGTCGGGGCAGCGGGAGAACAGATACGCAGTATTTT
CASRGSGRTDTQYF
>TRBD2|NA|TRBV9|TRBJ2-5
TGTGCCAGCAGCTCGAGCGGGGGATTAAAAGAGACCCAGTACTTC
CASSSSGGLKETQYF
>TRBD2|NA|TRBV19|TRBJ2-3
TGTGCCAGTAGAGGACTAGCGGGCGGCACAGATACGCAGTATTTT
CASRGLAGGTDTQYF
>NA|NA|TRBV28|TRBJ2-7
TGTGCCAGCAGAATGACAGGCAGCTCCTACGAGCAGTACTTC
CASRMTGSSYEQYF
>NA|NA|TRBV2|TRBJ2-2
TGTGCCGCCGGGCGGGACTACACCGGGGAGCTGTTTTTT
CAAGRDYTGELFF
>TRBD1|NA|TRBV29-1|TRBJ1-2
TGCAGCGCCCGGGACAGCAATAACTATGGCTACACCTTC
CSARDSNNYGYTF
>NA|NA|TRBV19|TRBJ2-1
TGTGCCAGTAGTATGGCACAGGGAACCTACAATGAGCAGTTCTTC
CASSMAQGTYNEQFF
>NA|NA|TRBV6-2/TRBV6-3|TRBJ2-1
TGTGCCAGCAGTTTCGGGGGACTTTCCTTCTCTTTATACAATGAGCAGTTCTTC
CASSFGGLSFSLYNEQFF
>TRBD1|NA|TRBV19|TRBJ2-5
TGTGCCAGTAGTATATCATCGGGACAGCAAGAGACCCAGTACTTC
CASSISSGQQETQYF
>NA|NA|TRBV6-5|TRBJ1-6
TGTGCCAGCAGTTACGGCCCAGTCTATAATTCACCCCTCCACTTT
CASSYGPVYNSPLHF
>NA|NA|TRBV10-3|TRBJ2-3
TGTGCCATCAGTGAAGGACAGAGAACAGATACGCAGTATTTT
CAISEGQRTDTQYF
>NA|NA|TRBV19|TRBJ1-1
TGTGCCAGTACATTACTCCGAGCGGACACTGAAGCTTTCTTT
CASTLLRADTEAFF
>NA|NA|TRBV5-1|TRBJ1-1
TGCGCCAGCAGCTTGGGGGCCCCCACTGAAGCTTTCTTT
CASSLGAPTEAFF
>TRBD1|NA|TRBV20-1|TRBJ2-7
TGCAGTGGACAGACAGGGCTCGAGCAGTACTTC
CSGQTGLEQYF
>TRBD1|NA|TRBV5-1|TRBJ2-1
TGCGCCAGCAGCTTGGAGGGACAGTGGAACAATGAGCAGTTCTTC
CASSLEGQWNNEQFF
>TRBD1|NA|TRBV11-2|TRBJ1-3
TGTGCCAGCAGCTTCGGGACAGGGGGGAGTGGAAACACCATATATTTT
CASSFGTGGSGNTIYF
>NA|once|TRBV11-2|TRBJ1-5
TGTGCCAGCAGCCTGGGAGGGTCCATACAGCCCCAGCATTTT
CASSLGGSIQPQHF
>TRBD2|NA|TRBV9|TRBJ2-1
TGTGCCAGCAGCGTACCGGGAGAGACTAGCGGGAGGGTTCGGCGCGATGAGCAGTTCTTC
CASSVPGETSGRVRRDEQFF
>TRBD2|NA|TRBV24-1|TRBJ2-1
TGTGCCACCAGGGGGGGGTCCTACAATGAGCAGTTCTTC
CATRGGSYNEQFF
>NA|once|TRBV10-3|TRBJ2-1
TGTGCCATCAGTGGTCAGGGTAATGAGCAGTTCTTC
CAISGQGNEQFF
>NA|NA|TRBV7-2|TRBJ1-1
TGTGCCAGCAGCCCCGGGAGAAACACTGAAGCTTTCTTT
CASSPGRNTEAFF
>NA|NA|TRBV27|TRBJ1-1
TGTGCCAGCAGTTCTGGGGGCCTGAACACTGAAGCTTTCTTT
CASSSGGLNTEAFF
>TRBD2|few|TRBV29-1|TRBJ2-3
TGCAGCGTTGAACGGGGACTAGCCGGAGATACGCAGTATTTT
CSVERGLAGDTQYF
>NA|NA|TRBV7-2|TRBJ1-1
TGTGCCAGCGCTGGGTCGGGGTACACTGAAGCTTTCTTT
CASAGSGYTEAFF
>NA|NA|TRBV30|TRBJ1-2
TGTGCCTGGAGCCTCTGGGGGCTATTATTTAACTATGGCTACACCTTC
CAWSLWGLLFNYGYTF
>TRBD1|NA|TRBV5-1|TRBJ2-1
TGCGCCAGCAGCTTTACAGGGGTTTCAAATGAGCAGTTCTTC
CASSFTGVSNEQFF
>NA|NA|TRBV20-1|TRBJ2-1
TGCAGTGCTCAGGACTATGAGCAGTTCTTC
CSAQDYEQFF
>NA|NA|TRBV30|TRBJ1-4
TGTGCCTGGAACGGGATGTTTAATGAAAAACTGTTTTTT
CAWNGMFNEKLFF
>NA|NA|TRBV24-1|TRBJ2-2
TGTGCCACCAGTGAATGGCCTCGATCGGGTACCGGGGAGCTGTTTTTT
CATSEWPRSGTGELFF